The clone carrying this T cell receptor (beta chain) has just a few counts. The data derive from a study of beta chain features in type 1 diabetes. Germline CDR1 is SQVTM and CDR2 is ANQGSEA. The CDR3 extends over 10 amino acids. With 6 bases removed from V and 11 bases from J, the gap between germline ends came to 11 bases. Expressed TCRB transcripts were sequenced after all isolated RNA was converted to cDNA. Produced via immunoSEQ multiplex PCR; TCRdb's table is partial and in-frame only. The sample records just over 450,000 clones, over 25% being singletons. Sequenced: naive CD4+ T cells from blood. The chain has TRBV29-1 and TRBJ2-4; D remains unclear. This TCR was recovered from a man younger than 35 in good health. CDR3 sequence reads: CSVRVGVQYF. CDR3 in DNA: TGCAGCGTCCGAGTGGGCGTTCAGTACTTC.